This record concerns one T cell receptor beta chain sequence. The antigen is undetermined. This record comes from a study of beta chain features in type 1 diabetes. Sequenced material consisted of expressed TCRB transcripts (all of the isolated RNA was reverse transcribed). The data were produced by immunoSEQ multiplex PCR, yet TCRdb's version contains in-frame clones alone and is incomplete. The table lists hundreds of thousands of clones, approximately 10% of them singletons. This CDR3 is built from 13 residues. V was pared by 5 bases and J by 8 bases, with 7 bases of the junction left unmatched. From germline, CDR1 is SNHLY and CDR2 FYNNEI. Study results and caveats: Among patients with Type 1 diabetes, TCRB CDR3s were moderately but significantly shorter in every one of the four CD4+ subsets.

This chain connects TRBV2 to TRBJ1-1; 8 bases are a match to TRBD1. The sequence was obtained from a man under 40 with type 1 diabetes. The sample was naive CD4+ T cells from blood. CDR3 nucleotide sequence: TGTGCCAGCAGTACAGGGGGGGCCACCGAAGCTTTCTTT. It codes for CASSTGGATEAFF. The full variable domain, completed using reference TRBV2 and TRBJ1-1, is EPEVTQTPSHQVTQMGQEVILRCVPISNHLYFYWYRQILGQKVEFLVSFYNNEISEKSEIFDDQFSVERPDGSNFTLKIRSTKLEDSAMYFCASSTGGATEAFFGQGTRLTVV.